The present T cell receptor (beta chain) was sequenced within a study of T cell responses to AZD1222 COVID-19 vaccine. Germline loops: CDR1 KGHSH, CDR2 LQKENI. V gave up 5 bases and J gave up 1 base; unmatched junction bases: 3. The CDR3 covers 15 residues. Here immunoSEQ multiplex PCR was the method, and the copy in TCRdb shows in-frame clones only, minus some. The data show 84,000 or so clones, with over 80% seen just once and roughly 15% held by the top ten. The receptor was derived from an adult in good health. The source material was peripheral blood, sampled on day 0 of AZD1222 vaccination. The chain links TRBV18 to TRBJ1-3, with 9 bases identical to TRBD1. This chain's CDR3 is CASSGGQGSGNTIYF. In DNA, the CDR3 is TGTGCCAGCTCAGGGGGACAGGGATCTGGAAACACCATATATTTT. The full variable domain, completed using reference TRBV18 and TRBJ1-3, is NAGVMQNPRHLVRRRGQEARLRCSPMKGHSHVYWYRQLPEEGLKFMVYLQKENIIDESGMPKERFSAEFPKEGPSILRIQQVVRGDSAAYFCASSGGQGSGNTIYFGEGSWLTVV.